One sample yielded the 21 T cell receptor beta chains listed below, sequenced in a study of CD8+ T cells in alopecia areata. Indicated treatment: oral pan-JAK inhibitor, 5-10 mg twice daily. Reverse transcribed after extraction, RNA yielded cDNA as the sequencing template. Method: immunoSEQ multiplex PCR; TCRdb's copy keeps in-frame clones and lacks some. The sample yields 90,000 to 130,000 clones, roughly 50% seen once. The sequencing used CD8+ T cells sorted from blood, collected at week 24, from a patient treated with tofacitinib. The receptors stem from a human donor with alopecia areata.

This chain connects TRBV27 to TRBJ1-5, with D possibly matching TRBD1 (6 bases). The germline gives CDR1 MNHEY, CDR2 SMNVEV (reference sequence). The CDR3 is made up of 15 amino acids. Deletions cut 5 bases from V and 3 bases from J, with 14 bases between. The CDR3 DNA reads TGTGCCAGCAGTCCGTTGGACAGTTACAATCAGCCCCAGCATTTT. Its translation is CASSPLDSYNQPQHF.

The chain uses TRBV18 and TRBJ2-3, with TRBD2 matching over 11 bases. Germline CDR1 reads KGHSH; CDR2 reads LQKENI. The CDR3 is made up of 15 amino acids. V lost 6 bases to trimming and J lost 4 bases; unmatched junction nucleotides: 6. The chain's CDR3 is CASSSGTSGSDTQYF. The CDR3 region has the DNA TGTGCCAGCTCGTCCGGGACTAGCGGATCAGATACGCAGTATTTT.

This chain connects TRBV9 to TRBJ2-1; D call uncertain. The V and J ends lost 3 bases and 6 bases respectively, with 4 bases between them. The CDR3 extends over 11 amino acids. CDR1 and CDR2 (germline): SGDLS, YYNGEE. The DNA for the CDR3 is TGTGCCAGCAGCGCCGCCAATGAGCAGTTCTTC. It codes for CASSAANEQFF.

V and J are TRBV13 and TRBJ2-5; unclear D gene. V gave up 5 bases and J gave up 2 bases, with 3 bases separating them. In germline, CDR1 is PRHDT, CDR2 FYEKMQ (reference sequence). The CDR3 runs to 11 residues. The CDR3 DNA reads TGTGCCAGCAGCGAACAAGAGACCCAGTACTTC. It codes for CASSEQETQYF.

The V gene is TRBV30, the J gene TRBJ1-1; weak D call: TRBD1 (6 bases). V was clipped by 4 bases and J by 6 bases, with 9 bases between them. The length of the CDR3 is 11 residues. CDR1 is GTSNPN and CDR2 is SVGIG in the germline V gene (reference sequence). The CDR3 DNA is TGTGCCTGGATAGGGGGGGCTGAAGCTTTCTTT. It is translated as CAWIGGAEAFF.

The gene calls are TRBV30 and TRBJ1-6, with D perhaps matching TRBD1 (5 bases). This CDR3 is built from 17 residues. Looked up from germline, CDR1 is GTSNPN and CDR2 is SVGIG (reference sequence). Trimming took off 1 base at V and 7 bases at J, with 20 bases between the two ends. CDR3 DNA sequence: TGTGCCTGGAGTGGGCAGGGTTTAGCCATGGCCAATTCACCCCTCCACTTT. Protein sequence: CAWSGQGLAMANSPLHF. The variable domain in full, with the rest retrieved from reference TRBV30 and TRBJ1-6, is SQTIHQWPATLVQPVGSPLSLECTVEGTSNPNLYWYRQAAGRGLQLLFYSVGIGQISSEVPQNLSASRPQDRQFILSSKKLLLSDSGFYLCAWSGQGLAMANSPLHFGNGTRLTVT.

The chain couples TRBV4-3 to TRBJ2-7, with 10 bases lining up with TRBD1. CDR1 is LGHNA, CDR2 YSLEER, per germline. Germline trimming cut 1 base from V and 6 bases from J; bases unmatched to any gene: 9. This CDR3 comprises 16 residues. CDR3 sequence reads: CASSQGGRQGALEQYF. CDR3 nucleotides: TGCGCCAGCAGCCAAGGAGGGAGACAGGGGGCCCTCGAGCAGTACTTC.

The V call is TRBV13, the J call TRBJ1-2; perhaps TRBD1 as D (5 bases). The CDR3 length is 13 residues. V was trimmed by 5 bases and J by 4 bases, leaving 11 bases between them. Looked up from germline, CDR1 is PRHDT and CDR2 is FYEKMQ (reference sequence). Here the CDR3 DNA reads TGTGCCAGCAGCACCGGGACGGGCTATGGCTACACCTTC. Its protein is CASSTGTGYGYTF.

This chain links TRBV7-9 with TRBJ2-7; D perhaps matches TRBD2 (6 bases). Per the germline V gene, CDR1 is SEHNR and CDR2 is FQNEAQ (reference sequence). V dropped 3 bases and J dropped 5 bases, with 17 bases sitting between them. This CDR3 is built from 15 residues. This CDR3 reads CASSLTGTAHDEQYF. CDR3 in DNA: TGTGCCAGCAGCTTGACCGGGACTGCTCATGACGAGCAGTACTTC.

This clone is a singleton in its sample. The chain combines TRBV13 with TRBJ2-1; 12 positions agree with TRBD2. The CDR3 loop spans 14 amino acids. V lost 5 bases to trimming and J lost 5 bases; unmatched junction nucleotides: 1. CDR1 and CDR2 from the germline V gene are PRHDT and FYEKMQ (reference sequence). CDR3 loop: CASSRLAGDNEQFF. In nucleotides, the CDR3 is TGTGCCAGCAGCCGACTAGCGGGGGACAATGAGCAGTTCTTC.

This clone was recorded only once. The chain carries TRBV27 and TRBJ1-4; weak D call: TRBD1 (6 bases). The CDR3 spans 14 residues. V lost 5 bases to trimming and J lost 7 bases, with 14 bases between them. CDR1 MNHEY and CDR2 SMNVEV come from the germline V gene (reference sequence). This chain's CDR3 is CASSTGMGTEKLFF. The CDR3 nucleotides read TGTGCCAGCAGTACAGGGATGGGCACTGAAAAACTGTTTTTT.

This clone was detected once. This rearrangement joins TRBV7-8 to TRBJ1-1; no clear D. Germline values: CDR1 SGHVS, CDR2 FQNEAQ. There are 14 residues in the CDR3. The V end lost 6 bases, the J end lost 4 bases, and 15 bases lay between the germline ends. CDR3 nucleotides: TGTGCCAGCAGGCGATCATCTAGCTTCACTGAAGCTTTCTTT. This gives the protein CASRRSSSFTEAFF.

The chain combines TRBV29-1 with TRBJ1-1, with a weak D call TRBD1 (6 bases). Germline CDR1 reads SQVTM; CDR2 reads ANQGSEA. V was shortened by 7 bases and J by 2 bases, with 14 bases between the two germline ends. The CDR3 extends over 13 amino acids. DNA for the CDR3: TGCAGCGGGGGTACAGGGATTAACACTGAAGCTTTCTTT. This translates into CSGGTGINTEAFF.

This clone was counted only a few times. The rearrangement links TRBV29-1 to TRBJ2-1, with D hard to call. V lost 4 bases and J 4 bases, leaving 5 bases between the germline ends. CDR1 and CDR2 (germline): SQVTM, ANQGSEA. The CDR3 covers 11 residues. Here the CDR3 DNA reads TGCAGCGTTGTTGAATACAATGAGCAGTTCTTC. This translates into CSVVEYNEQFF.

Comment on this clone: One end of the junction is discordant with germline, which a read error may explain. The V call is TRBV2, the J call TRBJ2-2; no clear D. The CDR3 loop spans 17 amino acids. Per the germline V gene, CDR1 is SNHLY and CDR2 is FYNNEI. The CDR3 DNA reads as TGTGCCAGCAATGAAGTGACCGACGCCACGGACACCGGGGAGCTGTTTTTT. This sequence encodes CASNEVTDATDTGELFF.

This rearrangement joins TRBV4-3 to TRBJ2-7; tentatively, D is TRBD2 (6 bases). The CDR3 totals 16 residues. With 1 base removed from V and 5 bases from J, the gap between germline ends came to 18 bases. Germline CDR1 reads LGHNA; CDR2 reads YSLEER. CDR3 in DNA: TGCGCCAGCAGCCAAGTCGAAGGAGGGTTTACCCACGAGCAGTACTTC. It codes for CASSQVEGGFTHEQYF.

The chain joins TRBV6-6 to TRBJ2-7; 7 bases are shared with TRBD2. CDR1 and CDR2 (germline): MNHNY, SVGAGI (reference sequence). The CDR3 is 14 amino acids. J gave up 0 bases and V 6 bases, and 5 bases lay outside the gene matches. The CDR3 protein is CASSPGGSSYEQYF. The DNA of the CDR3 is TGTGCCAGCAGCCCCGGGGGGAGCTCCTACGAGCAGTACTTC.

This clone was found a few times. The rearrangement uses TRBV5-6 and TRBJ1-2, with 8 bases fitting TRBD1. This CDR3 has 13 residues. Per the germline V gene, CDR1 is SGHDT and CDR2 is YYEEEE. V lost 2 bases, J lost 8 bases, and 5 bases stayed unmatched. In DNA, the CDR3 is TGTGCCAGCAGCTTCGACAGGGGTGAGGGCTACACCTTC. It encodes CASSFDRGEGYTF. The whole variable domain, remainder taken from reference TRBV5-6 and TRBJ1-2, is DAGVTQSPTHLIKTRGQQVTLRCSPKSGHDTVSWYQQALGQGPQFIFQYYEEEERQRGNFPDRFSGHQFPNYSSELNVNALLLGDSALYLCASSFDRGEGYTFGSGTRLTVV.

This chain links TRBV13 with TRBJ2-7, with TRBD1 matching over 7 bases. Germline values: CDR1 PRHDT, CDR2 FYEKMQ (reference sequence). This CDR3 is 14 amino acids long. J lost 3 bases, V lost 0 bases, and 2 bases had no gene match. The CDR3 nucleotides read TGTGCCAGCAGCTTAGGGGACAGGCTCTACGAGCAGTACTTC. Its protein is CASSLGDRLYEQYF. Filled out from reference TRBV13 and TRBJ2-7, the complete variable domain reads AAGVIQSPRHLIKEKRETATLKCYPIPRHDTVYWYQQGPGQDPQFLISFYEKMQSDKGSIPDRFSAQQFSDYHSELNMSSLELGDSALYFCASSLGDRLYEQYFGPGTRLTVT.

The V call is TRBV18, the J call TRBJ1-4; D is uncertain. The CDR3 extends over 18 amino acids. Trimming removed 6 bases from V and 4 bases from J, with 24 bases in between. Per the germline V gene, CDR1 is KGHSH and CDR2 is LQKENI. Written as DNA, the CDR3 is TGTGCCAGCTCCCGCTATCAGTGGACCGAGCAGTTTAATGAAAAACTGTTTTTT. As protein: CASSRYQWTEQFNEKLFF.

The chain recombines TRBV4-1 with TRBJ2-1; D perhaps matches TRBD1 (6 bases). The CDR3 consists of 14 residues. Germline V gene sequence: CDR1 MGHRA, CDR2 YSYEKL. V lost 3 bases and J lost 4, with 10 bases in between. Written as DNA, the CDR3 is TGCGCCAGCAGCCAGGGGGCACGATACAATGAGCAGTTCTTC. It specifies CASSQGARYNEQFF.